Reported below is one T cell receptor (beta chain). Its antigen is unidentified. Sequencing used immunoSEQ version 4 in survey mode. The method was immunoSEQ multiplex PCR; TCRdb's version includes in-frame clones alone and lacks a portion of them. The sample lists more than 30,000 clones; roughly 80% were seen once. The data derive from a study of persistence of HIV-infected CD4 T cells. The germline CDR1 and CDR2 sequences are LGHDT and YNNKEL (reference sequence). V dropped 6 bases and J dropped 8; count of bases not matched to a gene: 5. The CDR3 covers 12 residues. The stimulus was lysate of CMV-infected fibroblasts, about 11 ug/mL. Memory cells lacking CD40L and CD69 with high CD45RO were sorted.

This specimen consisted of CD4+ T cells sorted from PBMCs after approximately 19-hour stimulation, obtained from a patient who received antiretroviral therapy. This chain links TRBV3-1 (or the pseudogene TRBV3-2) with TRBJ1-2, with 8 bases lining up with TRBD1. The clonotype comes from an adult man with HIV who was CMV-seropositive. DNA for the CDR3: TGTGCCAGCAGACAGGGGGGTACCGGCTACACCTTC. This encodes CASRQGGTGYTF.